This passage covers 27 T cell receptor beta chains from one sample sequenced in a study of shared clonotypes between healthy human individuals. The table came from immunoSEQ multiplex PCR; TCRdb's copy has only in-frame clones and leaves some out. Here the sample spans approximately 470,000 clones, approximately 81% being singletons. Sequencing input: PBMCs. The receptors were sampled from a woman in her thirties or forties in good health. Some clones in this sample may be carry-over from other donors' samples.

This clone was counted between two and nine times. The CDR3 is CASSLSGSILFF. The CDR3, as DNA: TGTGCCAGCAGCCTTAGCGGGAGTATATTGTTCTTC. The chain is built from TRBV7-6 and TRBJ2-1, with 9 positions matching TRBD2. Germline V lookup: CDR1 SGHVS, CDR2 FNYEAQ. CDR3 size: 12 residues. Losses at the gene ends were 5 bases for V and 15 bases for J; bases not matched to a gene: 8.

On this clone itself: Other DNA sequences of this sample code for an identical CDR3. Here the CDR3 reads CATSRDRGREQFF. The CDR3 nucleotides read TGTGCCACCAGCAGGGACAGGGGGCGTGAGCAGTTCTTC. The chain has TRBV15 and TRBJ2-1, with TRBD1 matching over 11 bases. J lost 9 bases, V lost 3 bases, and 1 base had no gene match. This CDR3 spans 13 amino acids. The germline gives CDR1 LNHNV, CDR2 YYDKDF (reference sequence).

To note about this clone: A far larger clone is a single base away, which makes a read error likely. The sample has other DNA sequences that encode this CDR3 too. V and J are TRBV19 and TRBJ2-4; no clear D. CDR1 is LNHDA, CDR2 SQIVND, per germline (reference sequence). There are 14 residues in the CDR3. The CDR3 nucleotides are TGTGCTAGTCGAGACATTTTAGCCAAAAACATTCAGTACTTC. Translation: CASRDILAKNIQYF.

This sequence joins TRBV30 and TRBJ2-4; 9 bases match TRBD1. Per germline, CDR1 GTSNPN and CDR2 SVGIG (reference sequence). J gave up 4 bases and V 3 bases, and 10 bases lay outside the gene matches. The CDR3 is made up of 16 amino acids. DNA for the CDR3: TGTGCCTGGAGAAGGGCAGACAGGGGGTTTAAAAACATTCAGTACTTC. This translates into CAWRRADRGFKNIQYF.

The chain has TRBV12-5 and TRBJ1-2; D is ambiguous. This CDR3 has 16 amino acids. Trimming pared 0 bases from V and 1 base from J, leaving 12 bases between. The germline gives CDR1 LGHNT, CDR2 FRNRAP. The CDR3 DNA sequence: TGTGCTAGTGGTTTGGTACTTCATAGGATTAACTATGGCTACACCTTC. Translating gives CASGLVLHRINYGYTF. Combining the CDR3 with reference TRBV12-5 and TRBJ1-2 gives the whole variable domain DARVTQTPRHKVTEMGQEVTMRCQPILGHNTVFWYRQTMMQGLELLAYFRNRAPLDDSGMPKDRFSAEMPDATLATLKIQPSEPRDSAVYFCASGLVLHRINYGYTFGSGTRLTVV.

The chain has TRBV6-5 and TRBJ1-1; 8 bases are shared with TRBD1. Germline CDR1 is MNHEY and CDR2 is SVGAGI. With V trimmed by 4 bases and J by 1 base, 8 bases remained unmatched. This CDR3 has 16 amino acids. The CDR3 DNA reads as TGTGCCAGCAGTTTCCCTCCAGGACAGGGGAACACTGAAGCTTTCTTT. Translation: CASSFPPGQGNTEAFF.

The CDR3 bases are TGTGCCAGCAGTTACGTTGCAACTAATGAAAAACTGTTTTTT. Its translation is CASSYVATNEKLFF. The chain couples TRBV6-5 to TRBJ1-4; the D is unclear. Trimming removed 2 bases at V and 0 bases at J, with 4 bases between. This CDR3 contains 14 residues. Germline values: CDR1 MNHEY, CDR2 SVGAGI.

Worth noting for this clone: Since a far larger clone is one base different, this is likely a read error. This sample includes further DNA sequences coding for the same CDR3. The chain is built from TRBV30 and TRBJ1-1, with D perhaps TRBD1 (6 bases). The CDR3 has 11 amino acids. Germline lookup yields CDR1 GTSNPN and CDR2 SVGIG (reference sequence). V lost 0 bases and J lost 14, with 13 bases in between. The CDR3 bases are TGTGCCTGGAGTGTACACAGGGCCGCCTTCTTT. Residues: CAWSVHRAAFF.

V is TRBV28 and J is TRBJ2-1, with D perhaps given as TRBD1 or TRBD2 (6 bases each). Germline-derived CDR1 and CDR2 are MDHEN and SYDVKM. The V gene lost 5 bases and the J gene lost 9 bases, with 17 bases spanning the gap. The CDR3 has 14 residues. Here the CDR3 DNA reads TGTGCCAGCAGTCGCCACAGGGAGGCAGCTGAGCAGTTCTTC. Its protein product is CASSRHREAAEQFF. Looking up the rest from reference TRBV28 and TRBJ2-1 gives the full variable domain: DVKVTQSSRYLVKRTGEKVFLECVQDMDHENMFWYRQDPGLGLRLIYFSYDVKMKEKGDIPEGYSVSREKKERFSLILESASTNQTSMYLCASSRHREAAEQFFGPGTRLTVL.

This clone appeared a few times. The V call is TRBV28, the J call TRBJ1-1; 7 positions match TRBD1. The V segment lost 3 bases and the J segment 1 base; nucleotides outside the gene matches: 11. Germline CDR1 MDHEN, CDR2 SYDVKM. The CDR3 is 17 residues long. The CDR3, as DNA: TGTGCCAGCAGTTTGGCCCCAGGGGGGAACAGGAACACTGAAGCTTTCTTT. Translation gives CASSLAPGGNRNTEAFF.

The chain employs TRBV5-1 and TRBJ2-2, with D tentatively TRBD2 (6 bases). The CDR3 is made up of 14 amino acids. CDR1 is SGHRS, CDR2 YFSETQ, per germline. Between the trimmed V and J ends, which lost 4 bases and 6 bases, there was a span of 13 bases. The CDR3 here is CASSTETRAGELFF. The CDR3 bases are TGCGCCAGCAGCACCGAGACTAGGGCCGGGGAGCTGTTTTTT.

The chain has TRBV4-2 and TRBJ1-5; perhaps TRBD1 as D (5 bases). Trimming pared 4 bases from V and 2 bases from J, leaving 9 bases between. Germline assignment: CDR1 LGHNA and CDR2 YNFKEQ. The CDR3 extends over 14 amino acids. In DNA form, the CDR3 reads TGTGCCAGCAGCCCGGGGGATGGCAATCAGCCCCAGCATTTT. Translated, it gives CASSPGDGNQPQHF.

This clone was found many times. Other DNA sequences of this sample code for an identical CDR3. The rearrangement links TRBV5-1 to TRBJ2-3; tentative D call: TRBD2 (6 bases). V gave up 2 bases and J gave up 0 bases, with 7 bases separating them. There are 14 residues in the CDR3. Germline values: CDR1 SGHRS, CDR2 YFSETQ. The CDR3 region has the DNA TGCGCCAGCAGCTTAGGGACTAGCACAGATACGCAGTATTTT. The encoded protein is CASSLGTSTDTQYF.

As to this clone: A far bigger clonotype differs at one base, so this is likely a read error. At the DNA level, this CDR3 is encoded by other sequences in the same sample as well. V gene TRBV4-3 combines with J gene TRBJ1-1; D gene unclear. The CDR3 contains 15 residues. From germline, CDR1 is LGHNA and CDR2 YSLEER. V lost 4 bases, J lost 8 bases, and 20 bases lay in between. This chain's CDR3 is CASSRTWTGGTEAFF. CDR3 nucleotide sequence: TGCGCCAGCAGCCGAACCTGGACCGGAGGTACCGAAGCTTTCTTT.

V usage is TRBV20-1 and J usage is TRBJ2-4, with unresolved D. CDR1 is DFQATT, CDR2 SNEGSKA, per germline (reference sequence). Trimming stripped 5 bases from V and 11 bases from J, with 13 bases between. The CDR3 runs 11 residues. The CDR3 DNA follows: TGCAGTGCTTCCTACAGCGTACTTCAGTACTTC. Its protein is CSASYSVLQYF.

The chain employs TRBV5-4 and TRBJ1-1, with TRBD1 identical over 7 bases. V lost 3 bases to trimming and J lost 0 bases; unmatched junction nucleotides: 2. Germline CDR1 and CDR2: SGHNT and YYREEE (reference sequence). The CDR3 runs to 14 residues. The CDR3 bases are TGTGCCAGCAGCTCTCAGGGGGTGAACACTGAAGCTTTCTTT. As protein: CASSSQGVNTEAFF. Complete variable domain (other parts from reference TRBV5-4 and TRBJ1-1): ETGVTQSPTHLIKTRGQQVTLRCSSQSGHNTVSWYQQALGQGPQFIFQYYREEENGRGNFPPRFSGLQFPNYSSELNVNALELDDSALYLCASSSQGVNTEAFFGQGTRLTVV.

A single count supports this clone. The V and J genes are TRBV19 and TRBJ1-1, with D unclear. Germline CDR1 and CDR2: LNHDA and SQIVND (reference sequence). The CDR3 extends over 13 amino acids. V lost 10 bases to trimming and J lost 0 bases, with 12 bases between them. CDR3 sequence: CATRNDMNTEAFF. CDR3 DNA: TGTGCCACCAGGAACGACATGAACACTGAAGCTTTCTTT.

V is TRBV7-9 and J is TRBJ2-7; the D gene is possibly TRBD2 (6 bases). V shed 1 base and J shed 0 bases, with 16 bases lying between them. This CDR3 has 17 amino acids. The germline CDR1 and CDR2 sequences are SEHNR and FQNEAQ (reference sequence). This chain's CDR3 is CASSLGWVADSSYEQYF. CDR3 DNA: TGTGCCAGCAGCTTAGGGTGGGTAGCGGATAGCTCCTACGAGCAGTACTTC.

J is TRBJ1-1 and V is TRBV6-1; D gene unclear. CDR3 length equals 13 residues. Germline lookup yields CDR1 MNHNS and CDR2 SASEGT. With 0 bases removed from V and 5 bases from J, the gap between germline ends came to 7 bases. The CDR3 spells CASSEAAVTEAFF. The CDR3 DNA reads as TGTGCCAGCAGTGAAGCGGCGGTGACTGAAGCTTTCTTT.

The chain is built from TRBV10-2 and TRBJ2-7; TRBD1 agrees at 8 bases. The junction had 3 bases not matched to a gene; V was cut back by 6 bases and J by 2 bases. The germline CDR1 and CDR2 sequences are WSHSY and SAAADI. The CDR3 length is 13 residues. The CDR3 DNA is TGCGCCAGCAGACGGACAGGGACCTACGAGCAGTACTTC. Amino acids: CASRRTGTYEQYF.

This clone turned up a few times. This rearrangement joins TRBV5-1 to TRBJ1-4; 10 bases align to TRBD1. Germline CDR1 and CDR2: SGHRS and YFSETQ. Trimming cost V 4 bases and J 6 bases; bases outside gene matches: 9. CDR3 length: 16 residues. DNA of the CDR3: TGCGCCAGCAGCCTCCCCCGGGGGACAGGGGATGAAAAACTGTTTTTT. Protein: CASSLPRGTGDEKLFF. The variable domain in full, completed from reference TRBV5-1 and TRBJ1-4, reads KAGVTQTPRYLIKTRGQQVTLSCSPISGHRSVSWYQQTPGQGLQFLFEYFSETQRNKGNFPGRFSGRQFSNSRSEMNVSTLELGDSALYLCASSLPRGTGDEKLFFGSGTQLSVL.

This clone occurred a few times. CDR3 nucleotide sequence: TGTGCCTGGAGTTTAGGACCGTACCAAGAGACCCAGTACTTC. It is translated as CAWSLGPYQETQYF. The V call is TRBV30, the J call TRBJ2-5; D ambiguous. The CDR3 has 14 amino acids. Germline V gene sequence: CDR1 GTSNPN, CDR2 SVGIG (reference sequence). With 2 bases removed from V and 0 bases from J, the gap between germline ends came to 10 bases. The whole variable domain, filled in from reference TRBV30 and TRBJ2-5, reads SQTIHQWPATLVQPVGSPLSLECTVEGTSNPNLYWYRQAAGRGLQLLFYSVGIGQISSEVPQNLSASRPQDRQFILSSKKLLLSDSGFYLCAWSLGPYQETQYFGPGTRLLVL.

The rearrangement uses TRBV7-3 and TRBJ2-1; 8 nucleotides align to TRBD2. The CDR3 runs 14 residues. V dropped 5 bases and J dropped 7; count of bases not matched to a gene: 7. Germline V gene data show CDR1 as SGHTA and CDR2 as FQGTGA. This CDR3 is CASSGSGSLNEQFF. The CDR3 DNA follows: TGTGCCAGCAGCGGGAGCGGGAGCTTGAATGAGCAGTTCTTC.

This chain connects TRBV28 to TRBJ2-7, with D possibly TRBD1 on 6 matching bases. The CDR3 has 13 amino acids. Germline assignment: CDR1 MDHEN and CDR2 SYDVKM. Trimming took 10 bases from V and 1 from J, leaving 14 bases between them. As DNA, the CDR3 is TGTGCCACCCGGCAAGGGGGTTCCTACGAGCAGTACTTC. It codes for CATRQGGSYEQYF.

As DNA, the CDR3 is TGCGCCAGCGGAATAGTTCGAGAGACCCAGTACTTC. The encoded protein is CASGIVRETQYF. The rearrangement links TRBV5-1 to TRBJ2-5; no clear D. V lost 7 bases and J lost 4, with 11 bases in between. The CDR3 covers 12 residues. Germline V CDR1 and CDR2: SGHRS, YFSETQ.

This clone was recorded a few times. The chain links TRBV29-1 to TRBJ2-7, with 7 bases aligning to TRBD2. Germline CDR1 SQVTM, CDR2 ANQGSEA. The CDR3 is made up of 13 amino acids. V lost 7 bases, J lost 6 bases, and 12 bases stayed unmatched. The CDR3 bases are TGCAGCGCAGACCAAGCGGGGACTCTCGAGCAGTACTTC. This encodes CSADQAGTLEQYF.

The gene calls are TRBV4-2 and TRBJ2-7; TRBD1 is a possible D gene (6 bases). Germline V gene sequence: CDR1 LGHNA, CDR2 YNFKEQ. This CDR3 is built from 15 residues. V lost 3 bases and J lost 5, with 17 bases in between. CDR3 amino acids: CASSQPLVQGNEQYF. The DNA for the CDR3 is TGTGCCAGCAGCCAGCCCCTTGTACAGGGAAACGAGCAGTACTTC.